This TCR beta chain came from a study of cytomegalovirus exposure and HLA in healthy donors. Trimming took 5 bases from V and 0 from J, leaving 16 bases between them. The CDR3 consists of 16 residues. Germline loops: CDR1 MDHEN, CDR2 SYDVKM. Use of 60 Vbeta and 13 Jbeta primers characterized the PCR. Profiling relied on immunoSEQ multiplex PCR, and the TCRdb table lists in-frame clones only, not all of them. Among approximately 140,000 clones listed, 80% were seen once. Worth noting for this clone: Its specificity is not known.

Study outcomes and limitations: Some V segments, including TRBV6-2 and TRBV6-3, were excluded as indistinguishable.

Source material: PBMCs. The clonotype originates from a man aged 40-50 years in good health and CMV-seropositive. The gene calls are TRBV28 and TRBJ2-5, with D unresolved. CDR3 sequence reads: CASSPLEPTHQETQYF. In nucleotides, the CDR3 is TGTGCCAGCAGTCCTCTTGAACCGACACACCAAGAGACCCAGTACTTC. Full variable domain (rest looked up from reference TRBV28 and TRBJ2-5): DVKVTQSSRYLVKRTGEKVFLECVQDMDHENMFWYRQDPGLGLRLIYFSYDVKMKEKGDIPEGYSVSREKKERFSLILESASTNQTSMYLCASSPLEPTHQETQYFGPGTRLLVL.